This T cell receptor (beta chain) was sequenced for a study of shared clonotypes between healthy human individuals. Regarding this clone: The identical CDR3 is also encoded by other nucleotide sequences in the sample.

The repertoire was sequenced with immunoSEQ multiplex PCR; TCRdb's copy has only in-frame clones and lacks some. In the table there are some 2.4 million clones, roughly 93% of which are singletons. The V segment lost 5 bases and the J segment 8 bases; nucleotides outside the gene matches: 8. The V gene's germline CDR1 is SEHNR and CDR2 FQNEAQ (reference sequence). This CDR3 has 15 amino acids. The J gene is TRBJ1-4, the V gene TRBV7-9; 10 bases match TRBD1. The receptor comes from a man aged 18-30 years in good health. Some clones in this sample may be carry-over from other donors' samples. Material: naive CD4+ T cells from PBMCs. Subset noted: CD45RA+ positively selected. CDR3 sequence reads: CASSPRTGGDEKLFF. The CDR3 nucleotides read TGTGCCAGCAGCCCTCGGACAGGGGGTGACGAAAAACTGTTTTTT.